A selection of T cell receptor beta chains follows, all from one sample in a study of T cell responses to AZD1222 COVID-19 vaccine. The protocol was immunoSEQ multiplex PCR, while the TCRdb copy is restricted to in-frame clones and leaves out a portion. The sample comprises about 200,000 clones, 90% to 95% of which are singletons, and approximately 4% rests with the top ten. Material: peripheral blood, obtained 28 days after the second dose of the MenACWY control vaccine. The receptors come from an adult who received the MenACWY meningococcal vaccine as a control. The CDR3 runs from the conserved cysteine through the conserved F or W.

J gene	V gene	CDR3 protein
TRBJ1-5	TRBV29-1	CSVRTGQGGQPQHF
TRBJ1-5	TRBV24-1	CATSGPGGQFNQPQHF
TRBJ1-2	TRBV30	CAWSVRSGVYGYTF
TRBJ2-7	TRBV5-1	CASSRLYGGYEQYF
TRBJ2-2	TRBV19	CASSGRGELFF
TRBJ2-1	TRBV7-3	CASSLSRSQARSEQFF
TRBJ2-3	TRBV9	CASSVSDEGTDTQYF
TRBJ1-2	TRBV9	CASSVDGGGLYYGYTF
TRBJ2-7	TRBV9	CASSSRQFRDGSIEQYF
TRBJ1-2	TRBV12-5	CASGLDGQGWGYTF
TRBJ2-7	TRBV9	CASSSSAVQNSYEQYF
TRBJ1-2	TRBV7-2	CASRRPGQGLSYTF
TRBJ1-1	TRBV2	CASVGRGREAFF
TRBJ2-3	TRBV9	CASSVDALSTDTQYF
TRBJ1-6	TRBV5-5	CASSFGSSYNSPLHF
TRBJ2-3	TRBV5-4	CASSLLAGGRTDTQYF
TRBJ2-3	TRBV9	CASSVGAGDWDTQYF
TRBJ2-4	TRBV19	CASQSDGGNIQYF
TRBJ1-5	TRBV27	CASSWDSHQPQHF
TRBJ1-1	TRBV12-5	CASGPKATEAFF
TRBJ2-5	TRBV27	CASSRLALETQYF
TRBJ2-1	TRBV7-8	CASSLQGAAYNEQFF
TRBJ2-2	TRBV24-1	CATRGRGTGELFF
TRBJ1-1	TRBV12-5	CASGGFGDTEAFF
TRBJ1-1	TRBV9	CASSAVFGQNTEAFF
TRBJ1-3	TRBV7-3	CASSYYYKPGPWISGNTIYF